Given below is one T cell receptor beta chain in context. What it binds is not known. This entry belongs to a study of chemoradiotherapy in HPV16-positive cancers. As for the study in general: Candidate HPV-specific clones and shared TCR motifs came from a couple of HPV16-positive patients. The study's findings and limits: Only a couple of HPV16-positive patients supplied the functional HPV-specificity definition. For HPV16-positive patients, expanding HPV-responsive T cells associated with longer recurrence-free survival. Candidate HPV-specific clones and E7-related TCR motifs grew in tumor during treatment.

This CDR3 has 14 amino acids. Unmatched junction bases numbered 4, after V lost 3 bases and J lost 2 bases. This table comes from immunoSEQ multiplex PCR, and its TCRdb copy is limited to in-frame clones, with some not included. The sample records 30,000 to 45,000 clones, around four fifths being singletons. This chain links TRBV23-1 with TRBJ2-7; 7 bases align to TRBD1. TRBV23-1 is sorted into the ORF group, with uncertain function. The specimen comprised blood, sampled from a patient who underwent chemoradiotherapy. This receptor was identified in a human donor with HPV-associated anogenital cancer. CDR3 nucleotide sequence: TGCGCCAGCAGTCAGGGGACAGTCGCCTACGAGCAGTACTTC. It is translated as CASSQGTVAYEQYF.